This T cell receptor beta chain was identified in a study of blood T cell repertoires in COVID-19. The wider study: The analysed material was cDNA or gDNA that came from T cells, B-cell-depleted T cells, or PBMCs.

This clone occurred once. Across about two dozen US areas, participants ranged in age from roughly 18 to 89 years. With 2 bases removed from V and 0 bases from J, the gap between germline ends came to 9 bases. The germline gives CDR1 SGHRS, CDR2 YFSETQ. There are 14 residues in the CDR3. The assay was immunoSEQ multiplex PCR, and TCRdb's table has in-frame clones only and misses some. This table holds 350,000 or so clones, roughly 90% found once. This clonotype was sampled from a woman aged 25 to 39 who had been exposed to COVID-19. The chain uses TRBV5-1 and TRBJ2-7, with D possibly TRBD2 on 5 matching bases. Sequenced sample: PBMCs or T cells enriched from blood (not recorded which). CDR3 loop: CASSFRGSSYEQYF. The CDR3, as DNA: TGCGCCAGCAGCTTCCGGGGAAGCTCCTACGAGCAGTACTTC.